Below, 9 T cell receptor beta chains from the same sample are listed, as sequenced in a study of T cell responses to AZD1222 COVID-19 vaccine. Sequencing used immunoSEQ multiplex PCR; TCRdb keeps in-frame clones, though not all of them. This repertoire shows 90,000 to 120,000 clones, more than 70% found once; its top ten account for about 3%. Here the sequenced sample was peripheral blood, taken on day 0 of AZD1222 vaccination. These receptor sequences come from an adult in good health.

This chain uses TRBV12-3 or TRBV12-4 with TRBJ2-5, with 7 bases that match TRBD2. V was clipped by 2 bases and J by 9 bases; unmatched bases: 6. The CDR3 spans 13 residues. The CDR3 loop reads CASSLTSVGAQYF. CDR3 nucleotides: TGTGCCAGCAGTTTAACTAGCGTAGGGGCCCAGTACTTC.

This chain links TRBV4-2 with TRBJ2-5; a weak D match, TRBD1 (6 bases). This CDR3 comprises 15 residues. The germline V gene encodes CDR1 LGHNA and CDR2 YNFKEQ. V was shortened by 0 bases and J by 3 bases, with 11 bases between the two germline ends. The DNA of the CDR3 is TGTGCCAGCAGCCAAGATGGGGACAATGAAGAGACCCAGTACTTC. Its translation: CASSQDGDNEETQYF.

This clone was detected only a few times. The chain employs TRBV30 and TRBJ1-5; D is perhaps TRBD1 (5 bases). The CDR3 has 14 amino acids. From germline, CDR1 is GTSNPN and CDR2 SVGIG (reference sequence). Trimming took 5 bases from V and 5 from J, leaving 16 bases between them. The CDR3 nucleotides are TGTGCCTGGGGTTATTTGACAGAGGATCAGCCCCAGCATTTT. This encodes CAWGYLTEDQPQHF.

The chain couples TRBV13 to TRBJ2-7; 8 nucleotides align to TRBD1. Trimming at V came to 5 bases and at J to 7 bases, leaving 13 bases not matched to a gene. From germline, CDR1 is PRHDT and CDR2 FYEKMQ (reference sequence). This CDR3 region has 15 residues. CDR3 residues: CASSLRLQGAWEQYF. The CDR3, as DNA: TGTGCCAGCAGCCTCCGACTTCAGGGGGCGTGGGAGCAGTACTTC. The full variable domain, completed using reference TRBV13 and TRBJ2-7, is AAGVIQSPRHLIKEKRETATLKCYPIPRHDTVYWYQQGPGQDPQFLISFYEKMQSDKGSIPDRFSAQQFSDYHSELNMSSLELGDSALYFCASSLRLQGAWEQYFGPGTRLTVT.

CDR3 nucleotides: TGTGCCACCAAAACTACTAGCGGTTATAGCACAGATACGCAGTATTTT. Its protein is CATKTTSGYSTDTQYF. The chain carries TRBV19 and TRBJ2-3, with 8 bases matching TRBD2. Per the germline V gene, CDR1 is LNHDA and CDR2 is SQIVND (reference sequence). The CDR3 extends over 16 amino acids. V dropped 10 bases and J dropped 0; count of bases not matched to a gene: 12.

This clone has just a few counts. V usage is TRBV7-2 and J usage is TRBJ2-7, with 12 bases fitting TRBD2. Germline CDR1 is SGHTA and CDR2 is FQGNSA. The CDR3 has 15 residues. V lost 5 bases to trimming and J lost 7 bases; unmatched junction nucleotides: 9. CDR3: CASSRLAGGRGEQYF. In nucleotides, the CDR3 is TGTGCCAGCAGCCGCCTAGCGGGGGGGCGAGGGGAGCAGTACTTC. The full variable domain, completed using reference TRBV7-2 and TRBJ2-7, is GAGVSQSPSNKVTEKGKDVELRCDPISGHTALYWYRQSLGQGLEFLIYFQGNSAPDKSGLPSDRFSAERTGGSVSTLTIQRTQQEDSAVYLCASSRLAGGRGEQYFGPGTRLTVT.

The genes are TRBV19 and TRBJ1-5; D is unclear. Germline V gives CDR1 LNHDA, CDR2 SQIVND (reference sequence). V was clipped by 8 bases and J by 11 bases, with 16 bases between them. This CDR3 region has 12 residues. The DNA for the CDR3 is TGTGCCAGTGGAGGACGGATCGGGGCCCAGCATTTT. Protein sequence: CASGGRIGAQHF.

The chain links TRBV28 to TRBJ1-3; 8 bases map to TRBD1. CDR3 length equals 16 residues. V lost 8 bases to trimming and J lost 3 bases; unmatched junction nucleotides: 12. Germline-derived CDR1 and CDR2 are MDHEN and SYDVKM. The CDR3 loop is CASGSTATGDGNTIYF. CDR3 coding DNA: TGTGCCAGCGGATCGACTGCGACAGGGGATGGAAACACCATATATTTT.

The chain combines TRBV5-8 with TRBJ1-4, with D uncertain. This CDR3 contains 12 residues. Looked up from germline, CDR1 is SGHTS and CDR2 is YDEGEE. Trimming left V 1 base short and J 8 bases short, with 6 bases between. CDR3 nucleotide sequence: TGTGCCAGCAGCTTGACGGGCGAAAAACTGTTTTTT. The encoded protein is CASSLTGEKLFF.